A selection of T cell receptor beta chains follows, all from one sample in a study of PD-1 blockade in classical Hodgkin lymphoma. Clones were read by immunoSEQ multiplex PCR, and TCRdb kept only the in-frame ones, dropping some. The sample has about 30,000 clones; over 75% are singletons. Material: peripheral blood mononuclear cells (PBMCs), obtained before the fourth cycle of nivolumab. These receptors all stem from a human donor with classical Hodgkin lymphoma. Both conserved end residues are part of each CDR3. Each record gives: J gene, clone size, CDR3 length, D gene, V gene, CDR3 DNA, CDR3 protein. D genes are given only for firm matches. Part of the rows lack a size; the others show once, few, many or a class for expanded clones.

TRBJ2-3	-	15	-	TRBV7-6	TGTGCCAGCAGCGCACGTAGGGGTTCCACAGATACGCAGTATTTT	CASSARRGSTDTQYF
TRBJ1-1	few	15	TRBD1	TRBV27	TGTGCCAGCAGTTCCCCCTGGGGGGACAGCCCTAGAGCTTTCTTT	CASSSPWGDSPRAFF
TRBJ2-3	-	13	-	TRBV29-1	TGCAGCGTTGCTACAGGGAGGATAGATACGCAGTATTTT	CSVATGRIDTQYF
TRBJ1-5	-	13	-	TRBV19	TGTGCCAGTAGTATAGAGTTGGGGGGGCCCCAGCATTTT	CASSIELGGPQHF
TRBJ1-3	-	15	-	TRBV5-6	TGTGCCAGCAGCCTACACTCCGGACAGGGAAACACCATATATTTT	CASSLHSGQGNTIYF
TRBJ2-1	-	18	TRBD2	TRBV28	TGTGCCAGCAGTTTATGGGGGCGGAAAAGCGGGAGAGGAAATGAGCAGTTCTTC	CASSLWGRKSGRGNEQFF
TRBJ2-1	-	15	-	TRBV4-3	TGCGCCAGCAGCCAAGAGCCCCATAGACAGCCTAAGCAATTCTTC	CASSQEPHRQPKQFF
TRBJ2-2	once	15	-	TRBV27	TGTGCCAGCAGAGCCGGGACACTGAACACCGGGGAGCTGTTTTTT	CASRAGTLNTGELFF
TRBJ2-5	-	15	-	TRBV21-1	TGTGCCAGCAGCAACCGGACAGGGGGCGAAGAGACCCAGTACTTC	CASSNRTGGEETQYF
TRBJ2-6	-	15	-	TRBV28	TGTGCCAGCAGAACAGGGTCCTCTGGGGCCAACGTCCTGACTTTC	CASRTGSSGANVLTF
TRBJ2-1	-	15	TRBD2	TRBV7-3	TGTGCCAGCAGCTTAAAGGGACTAGCGGGAGGTGAGCAGTTCTTC	CASSLKGLAGGEQFF
TRBJ1-1	-	16	TRBD1	TRBV18	TGTGCCAGCTCACCAAGTAGACAGGGGGTGGACACTGAAGCTTTCTTT	CASSPSRQGVDTEAFF
TRBJ1-6	-	12	-	TRBV18	TGTGCCAGCTCCGCCCCCAATTCACCCCTCCACTTT	CASSAPNSPLHF
TRBJ1-5	-	18	-	TRBV2	TGTGCCAGCAGTGGACACAGGGATCTTTATCATAGCAATCAGCCCCAGCATTTT	CASSGHRDLYHSNQPQHF
TRBJ2-1	-	15	-	TRBV18	TGTGCCAGCTCACCACGACCGAGTGAAGACAATGAGCAGTTCTTC	CASSPRPSEDNEQFF
TRBJ1-5	-	13	-	TRBV7-9	TGTGCCAGCAGCGTCAGGGGAAATCAGCCCCAGCATTTT	CASSVRGNQPQHF
TRBJ2-1	-	15	TRBD2	TRBV7-9	TGTGCCAGCAGCTTAGGGGCGGGAGGGTACAATGAGCAGTTCTTC	CASSLGAGGYNEQFF
TRBJ1-2	-	16	TRBD1	TRBV4-3	TGCGCCAGCAGCCAAGATACGACAGGGGGAGTGTATGGCTACACCTTC	CASSQDTTGGVYGYTF
TRBJ1-1	-	12	TRBD1	TRBV2	TGTGCCGGACAGGGATCGAACACTGAAGCTTTCTTT	CAGQGSNTEAFF
TRBJ1-2	-	17	-	TRBV10-3	TGTGCCATCAGTGACCCCAGGGGACCAGGCGGAGACTATGGCTACACCTTC	CAISDPRGPGGDYGYTF
TRBJ1-1	-	17	-	TRBV7-9	TGTGCCAGCAGCTTACGGGGGGGAACCATGTGGAACACTGAAGCTTTCTTT	CASSLRGGTMWNTEAFF
TRBJ2-1	-	11	-	TRBV25-1	TGTGCCAGCAGTTTTGTAGGTGAGCAGTTCTTC	CASSFVGEQFF